The 4 T cell receptor beta chains in this list originate from one sample, sequenced in a study of Graves' ophthalmopathy and Graves' hyperthyroidism. The sequenced template was RNA, covering the TCR beta CDR3 region. After a first-round RT-PCR with HTBI primers, a second-round multiplex PCR was run. A single record per CDR3 protein comes from TCRdb applying MiXCR to the multiplex PCR reads. The top ten clones hold 1.5% to 2% of a sample with a few hundred thousand distinct CDR3 sequences, about a sixth of them seen once. The specimen sequenced was peripheral blood. These receptors were collected from a woman aged 18-29 years with Graves' ophthalmopathy.

In its sample, this clonotype was seen many times. This chain connects TRBV7-2 to TRBJ1-1; D gene uncertain. This CDR3 has 15 residues. V shed 5 bases and J shed 0 bases, with 13 bases lying between them. Germline assignment: CDR1 SGHTA and CDR2 FQGNSA. In DNA, the CDR3 is TGTGCCAGCAGCCCTATTAGCCCTATGAACACTGAAGCTTTCTTT. Protein: CASSPISPMNTEAFF. The full variable domain, its missing parts supplied by reference TRBV7-2 and TRBJ1-1, is GAGVSQSPSNKVTEKGKDVELRCDPISGHTALYWYRQSLGQGLEFLIYFQGNSAPDKSGLPSDRFSAERTGGSVSTLTIQRTQQEDSAVYLCASSPISPMNTEAFFGQGTRLTVV.

J is TRBJ1-2 and V is TRBV12-3 or TRBV12-4; D gene ambiguous. With 6 bases removed from V and 5 bases from J, the gap between germline ends came to 19 bases. The CDR3 loop spans 15 amino acids. Here the CDR3 DNA reads TGTGCCAGCAGCCCAAAAAGGACCCTAACTTATGGCTACACCTTC. This codes for CASSPKRTLTYGYTF.

This clonotype was recorded at least ten times. This chain uses TRBV2 with TRBJ2-7, with TRBD1 matching 9 bases. The CDR3 loop spans 14 amino acids. V dropped 10 bases and J dropped 4; count of bases not matched to a gene: 11. CDR1 is SNHLY, CDR2 FYNNEI, per germline. CDR3 amino acids: CANTRRDREYEQYF. The CDR3 region has the DNA TGTGCCAACACCCGCCGGGACAGGGAGTACGAGCAGTACTTC.

To note about this clonotype: This sequence may be a read error, since a much larger clone differs from it by one base. Given the absence of the conserved phenylalanine or tryptophan at the CDR3 end, a read error is likely. The rearrangement links TRBV2 to TRBJ1-2; the match to TRBD1 covers 7 bases. Trimming at V came to 6 bases and at J to 3 bases, leaving 10 bases not matched to a gene. The CDR3 loop spans 15 amino acids. Germline CDR1 SNHLY, CDR2 FYNNEI. The CDR3 DNA is TGTGCCAGCAGCGGGACAGTGGGGGATTACTATGGCTACACCTTA. It is translated as CASSGTVGDYYGYTL.